The entry that follows covers one T cell receptor (beta chain) sequence. Its antigen remains unidentified. These data are taken from a study of cytotoxic CD8 clonotypes in ibrutinib-treated CLL. Whole-study findings and limits: Sampling time points were not equivalent between sustained-remission and progressing patients.

The CDR3 has 14 residues. Trimming stripped 0 bases from V and 6 bases from J, with 13 bases between. CDR1 and CDR2 from the germline V gene are SGHDT and YYEEEE. Assay used: immunoSEQ multiplex PCR; TCRdb lists only in-frame clones, some missing. Of approximately 50,000 clones in the sample, under 75% were seen once. Extraction of roughly 2 micrograms of genomic DNA from cryopreserved PBMCs supplied material for TCR beta libraries. The sample consisted of PBMCs, taken after 12 months of ibrutinib treatment. The TCR comes from a human donor with chronic lymphocytic leukemia. The chain combines TRBV5-6 with TRBJ2-7; D remains unclear. The CDR3, as DNA: TGTGCCAGCAGCTTGGGACTGGCCTACCGCGAGCAGTACTTC. The encoded protein is CASSLGLAYREQYF.